This TCR beta chain came from a study of T cells in Graves' hyperthyroidism and ophthalmopathy. Study at large: Prior to any treatment, at the point of initial diagnosis, peripheral blood was collected. The study, taken as a whole, reports: Most clonotypes expanded in the thyroid (above 0.001) were also present in blood.

There are 16 residues in the CDR3. Looked up from germline, CDR1 is MNHNS and CDR2 is SASEGT. J lost 4 bases, V lost 1 base, and 8 bases had no gene match. This clonotype showed up just a few times. The antigen is unknown. Researchers took RNA transcripts and amplified the TCR beta CDR3 regions from them. TCR CDR3 underwent first-round RT-PCR with the HTBI primer set. Via MiXCR, TCRdb re-called the multiplex PCR reads, giving one row per CDR3 protein. The sample carries around 600,000 distinct CDR3 sequences, about 14% recorded once. The sample taken for sequencing was blood. The rearrangement links TRBV6-1 to TRBJ2-3; 7 nucleotides align to TRBD1. This TCR was sampled from a woman aged 18-29 years with Graves' ophthalmopathy. CDR3 nucleotide sequence: TGTGCCAGCAGTGAAGTTATGCAGGGGGTACCAGATACGCAGTATTTT. Translated: CASSEVMQGVPDTQYF.